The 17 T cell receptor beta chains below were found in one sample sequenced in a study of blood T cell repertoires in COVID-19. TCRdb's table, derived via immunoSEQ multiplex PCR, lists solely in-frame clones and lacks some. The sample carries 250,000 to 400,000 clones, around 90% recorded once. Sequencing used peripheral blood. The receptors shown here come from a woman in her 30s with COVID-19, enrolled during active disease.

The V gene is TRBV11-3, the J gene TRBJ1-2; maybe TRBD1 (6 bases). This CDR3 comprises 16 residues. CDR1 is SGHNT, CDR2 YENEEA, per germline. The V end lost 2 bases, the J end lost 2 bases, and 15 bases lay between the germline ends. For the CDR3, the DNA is TGTGCCAGCAGCTTATTGGGACACGAAGAAAACTATGGCTACACCTTC. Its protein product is CASSLLGHEENYGYTF.

The CDR3 region is CASRVQASTEAFF. The CDR3 region has the DNA TGTGCCAGCAGGGTGCAGGCGAGCACTGAAGCTTTCTTT. This chain connects TRBV28 to TRBJ1-1; D gene ambiguous. The CDR3 consists of 13 residues. V dropped 6 bases and J dropped 4 bases, with 12 bases sitting between them. Germline V gene sequence: CDR1 MDHEN, CDR2 SYDVKM.

Here the CDR3 reads CSVAVSSQETQYF. In nucleotides, the CDR3 is TGCAGCGTTGCGGTATCGTCCCAAGAGACCCAGTACTTC. The chain has TRBV29-1 and TRBJ2-5; D unclear. The CDR3 sequence is 13 residues long. V was trimmed by 4 bases and J by 1 base, leaving 10 bases between them. Germline V gene lookup returns CDR1 SQVTM and CDR2 ANQGSEA.

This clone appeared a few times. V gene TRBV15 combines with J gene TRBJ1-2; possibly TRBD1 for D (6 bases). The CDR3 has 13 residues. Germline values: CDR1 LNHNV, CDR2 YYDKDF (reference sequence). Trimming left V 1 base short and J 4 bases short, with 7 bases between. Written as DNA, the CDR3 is TGTGCCACCAGCAGAGGGACAGTCTATGGCTACACCTTC. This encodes CATSRGTVYGYTF.

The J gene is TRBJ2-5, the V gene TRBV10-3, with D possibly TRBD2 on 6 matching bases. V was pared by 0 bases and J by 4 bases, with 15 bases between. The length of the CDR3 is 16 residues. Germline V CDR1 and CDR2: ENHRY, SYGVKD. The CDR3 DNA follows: TGTGCCATCAGTGAGTCAAGTGGCGGGACGTTAGAGACCCAGTACTTC. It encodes CAISESSGGTLETQYF.

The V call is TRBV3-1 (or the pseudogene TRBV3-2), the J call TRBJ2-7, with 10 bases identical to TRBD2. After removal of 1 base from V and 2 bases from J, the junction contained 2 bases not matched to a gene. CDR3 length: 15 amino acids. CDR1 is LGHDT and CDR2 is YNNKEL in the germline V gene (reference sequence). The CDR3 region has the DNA TGTGCCAGCAGCCAAGGCGGGACTAGCGCCTACGAGCAGTACTTC. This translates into CASSQGGTSAYEQYF.

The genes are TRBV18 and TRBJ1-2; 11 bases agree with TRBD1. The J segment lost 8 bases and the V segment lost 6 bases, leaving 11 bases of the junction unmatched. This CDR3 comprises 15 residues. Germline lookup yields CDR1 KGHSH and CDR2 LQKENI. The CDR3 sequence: CASSPFGDRGEGYTF. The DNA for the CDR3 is TGTGCCAGCTCCCCCTTTGGGGACAGGGGGGAAGGCTACACCTTC.

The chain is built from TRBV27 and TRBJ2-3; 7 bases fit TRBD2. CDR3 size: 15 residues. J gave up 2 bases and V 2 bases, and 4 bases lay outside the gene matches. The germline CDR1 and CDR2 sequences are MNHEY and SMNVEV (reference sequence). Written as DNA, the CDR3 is TGTGCCAGCAGTTTAGCGGGAGATCACACAGATACGCAGTATTTT. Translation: CASSLAGDHTDTQYF.

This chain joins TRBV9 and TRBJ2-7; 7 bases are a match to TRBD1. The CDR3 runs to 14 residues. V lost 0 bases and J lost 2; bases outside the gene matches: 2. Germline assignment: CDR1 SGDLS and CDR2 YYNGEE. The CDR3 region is CASSVGDSPYEQYF. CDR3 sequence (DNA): TGTGCCAGCAGCGTAGGGGACAGCCCCTACGAGCAGTACTTC.

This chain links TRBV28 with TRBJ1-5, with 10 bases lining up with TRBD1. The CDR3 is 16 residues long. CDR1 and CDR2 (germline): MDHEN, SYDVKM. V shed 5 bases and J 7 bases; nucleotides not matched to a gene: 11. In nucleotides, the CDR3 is TGTGCCAGCAGTCCGACGGGGACAGGGGTATTCCAGCCCCAGCATTTT. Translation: CASSPTGTGVFQPQHF.

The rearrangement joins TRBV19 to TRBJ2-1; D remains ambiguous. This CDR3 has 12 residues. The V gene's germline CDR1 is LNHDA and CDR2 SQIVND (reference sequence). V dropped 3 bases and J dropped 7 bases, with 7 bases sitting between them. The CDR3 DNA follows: TGTGCCAGTAGTATCTTCGGGAATGAGCAGTTCTTC. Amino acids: CASSIFGNEQFF.

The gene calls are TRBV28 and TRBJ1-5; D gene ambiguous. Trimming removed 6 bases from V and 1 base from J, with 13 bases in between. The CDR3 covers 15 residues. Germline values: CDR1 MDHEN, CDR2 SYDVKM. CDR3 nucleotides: TGTGCCAGCAGGAGAAGCTTCGGGAGCAATCAGCCCCAGCATTTT. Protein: CASRRSFGSNQPQHF.

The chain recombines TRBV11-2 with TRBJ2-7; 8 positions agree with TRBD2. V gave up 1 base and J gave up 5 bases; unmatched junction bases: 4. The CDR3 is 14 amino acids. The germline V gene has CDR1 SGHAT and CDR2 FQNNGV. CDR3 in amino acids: CASSLGVREDEQYF. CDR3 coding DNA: TGTGCCAGCAGCTTAGGAGTGCGGGAGGACGAGCAGTACTTC.

The CDR3: CAISALAESDTQYF. CDR3 nucleotides: TGTGCCATCAGTGCATTGGCGGAATCAGATACGCAGTATTTT. The rearrangement uses TRBV10-3 and TRBJ2-3, with D unclear. CDR1 is ENHRY and CDR2 is SYGVKD in the germline V gene. The CDR3 consists of 14 residues. V was trimmed by 4 bases and J by 4 bases, leaving 12 bases between them.

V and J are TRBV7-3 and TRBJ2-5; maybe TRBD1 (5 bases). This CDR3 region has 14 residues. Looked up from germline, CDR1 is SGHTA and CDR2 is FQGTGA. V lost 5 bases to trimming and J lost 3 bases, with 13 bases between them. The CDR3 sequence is CASSPGLKEETQYF. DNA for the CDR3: TGTGCCAGCAGCCCAGGGTTGAAGGAAGAGACCCAGTACTTC. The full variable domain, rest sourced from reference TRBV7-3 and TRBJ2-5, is GAGVSQTPSNKVTEKGKYVELRCDPISGHTALYWYRQSLGQGPEFLIYFQGTGAADDSGLPNDRFFAVRPEGSVSTLKIQRTERGDSAVYLCASSPGLKEETQYFGPGTRLLVL.

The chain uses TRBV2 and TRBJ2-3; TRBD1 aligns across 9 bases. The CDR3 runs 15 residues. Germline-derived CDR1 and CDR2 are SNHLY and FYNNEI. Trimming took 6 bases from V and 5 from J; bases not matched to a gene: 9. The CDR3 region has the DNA TGTGCCAGCAGCAAACTGGGACAGGGAGGAGATACGCAGTATTTT. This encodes CASSKLGQGGDTQYF. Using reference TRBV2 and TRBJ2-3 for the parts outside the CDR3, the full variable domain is EPEVTQTPSHQVTQMGQEVILRCVPISNHLYFYWYRQILGQKVEFLVSFYNNEISEKSEIFDDQFSVERPDGSNFTLKIRSTKLEDSAMYFCASSKLGQGGDTQYFGPGTRLTVL.

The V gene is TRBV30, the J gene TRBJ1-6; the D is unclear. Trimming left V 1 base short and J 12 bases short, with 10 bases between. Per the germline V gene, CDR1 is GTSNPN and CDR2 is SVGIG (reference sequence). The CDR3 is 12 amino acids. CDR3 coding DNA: TGTGCCTGGAGTGCTCGAGGCGGACCCCTCCACTTT. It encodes CAWSARGGPLHF.